This T cell receptor (beta chain) was found in a study of Graves' ophthalmopathy and Graves' hyperthyroidism (dated by TCRdb to 2016 to 2019). At the level of the whole study: Peripheral blood was collected before any treatment was given, at the time of initial diagnosis. To tell Graves' ophthalmopathy apart from Graves' hyperthyroidism, and to predict which patients would progress to ophthalmopathy, the study relied on TCR beta repertoire signatures. In total, approximately 140 blood samples were TCR-sequenced: roughly 45 ophthalmopathy, 80 or so hyperthyroidism and roughly 17 hyperthyroidism-to-ophthalmopathy patients. To explore V-J signatures that separate ophthalmopathy from hyperthyroidism, a discovery set of about 100 patients was enrolled, consisting of more than 40 with ophthalmopathy and roughly 57 with stable hyperthyroidism. The independent validation cohort included approximately 19 hyperthyroidism patients plus 17 patients who later progressed from hyperthyroidism to ophthalmopathy. In five or six hyperthyroidism patients, the T-cell repertoires found in thyroid tissue were compared with those found in blood. After sampling, hyperthyroidism patients received methimazole starting at 30 mg daily, and ophthalmopathy patients received high-dose intravenous methylprednisolone.

With respect to this clonotype: Its antigen is unknown. No per-base quality is available; no much larger clone lies one base away.

Patients with ophthalmopathy had moderately to severely active disease, with a Clinical Activity Score of 3 or more, a NOSPECS grade of 4 or more, and a disease duration of less than 3 months. Patients were excluded if they had other autoimmune diseases, uncontrolled infections, pregnancy or lactation. Diagnosis was based on clinical symptoms, serum thyroxine, TRAb, thyroid ultrasound and orbital computed tomography. Ficoll-Paque density gradient centrifugation was used to isolate PBMCs from approximately 10 ml of fresh peripheral blood. Total RNA was extracted using Trizol reagent, and RNA quality was checked on an Agilent 2100 Bioanalyzer. Trimmed from V: 5 bases; trimmed from J: 5 bases; junction bases lacking a gene match: 5. In the germline V gene (reference sequence), CDR1 corresponds to SEHNR and CDR2 to FQNEAQ. Including the terminal cysteine and phenylalanine, the CDR3 comprises 15 residues. Only the CDR3 part of the read is kept: 45 bases, read in frame from the first base.

For repertoire sequencing, TCR beta CDR3 regions were amplified from RNA transcripts. HTBI primers and the Qiagen OneStep RT-PCR kit were used in a first-round RT-PCR, which was followed by a second-round multiplex PCR, size selection and purification. Sequencing of the libraries was carried out on an Illumina HiSeq2000 in paired-end mode with 100 bp reads. For the original study's pipeline: Reads were processed with SOAPnuke, discarding reads with adapters, uncalled bases, mean Phred below 15, or no exact constant-primer or identifier match. High-quality paired reads were merged with COPE v1.2.5. Each unique nucleotide sequence was defined as a clonotype, and clonotypes were aligned to IMGT TRB V, D and J references with MiTCR v1.1. Only V-J combinations with frequency above 0.0001 were analysed, covering over 98% of repertoires. A TCR clonal expansion and chaos score per V-J combination was defined as the ratio of F50 clonal expansion to chaos observed in the TCRdist matrix. Features were reduced by Welch's t-statistics and random forest to over 10 V-J combinations, which fed a naive Bayes classifier. The similarity between thyroid and blood repertoires was quantified using the Morisita-Horn index. TCRdb reprocessed the public reads (quality trimming at Q25 with fastp, clone calling with MiXCR) and kept in-frame beta chains. Records with the same CDR3 protein are collapsed into one entry carrying the most frequent genes and DNA. The V and J calls shown here were made by TCRdb, not taken from the authors' results. Present in this sample are approximately 50,000 distinct CDR3 sequences, around half of which were seen just once. The top ten hold less than 25% of the sample.

Broader findings and caveats from the paper: In validation, the model predicted ophthalmopathy progression with more than 70% sensitivity and 72.22% specificity; roughly 11 predicted patients were CT-confirmed with GO in a median of approximately six months. Most expanded thyroid clonotypes with a frequency above 0.001 also appeared in blood, which suggests that blood repertoires may reflect the immune response in the thyroid. No statistical method was used to set the sample size in advance, and the investigators knew which group each participant was assigned to. Ophthalmopathy was separated from stable hyperthyroidism by the 13-signature model with roughly 88% sensitivity and less than 82% specificity in cross-validation and with 80%/75% in the test set.

This receptor was taken from an adult man with Graves' ophthalmopathy. The V gene is TRBV7-9 and the J gene is TRBJ2-1; TRBD2 agrees with 11 junctional bases. The specimen was peripheral blood. The CDR3 protein is CASSLDSGRDNEQFF. At the DNA level, the sequence is TGTGCCAGCAGCCTCGATAGCGGGAGGGACAATGAGCAGTTCTTC.